The clone carrying this T cell receptor beta chain showed up just a few times. What it binds is not known. The source of the sample is a study of T-cell memory formation after mild COVID-19. The study, taken as a whole, reports: Some clones that responded were present in memory (sampled pre-infection), which suggests cross-reactive memory joined. From day 15 to 85, contracting clones were balanced between CD4 and CD8, whereas later expanders leaned toward CD4+.

Germline V CDR1 and CDR2: SGHDT, YYEEEE. The CDR3 consists of 12 residues. V was clipped by 3 bases and J by 4 bases, with 8 bases between them. 5'RACE primed at constant segments yielded TCR alpha and TCR beta cDNA libraries bearing sample barcodes and UMIs. In TCRdb, the 5' RACE reads were re-called with MiXCR into one record per CDR3 protein. This table has approximately 150,000 distinct CDR3 sequences, 6% appearing once. The sample comprised PBMCs or a T cell subset sorted from them (not recorded which). J is TRBJ2-7 and V is TRBV5-6; D gene uncertain. The receptor's source is an adult woman who had mild COVID-19 (a few samples of this study predate the infection). Cell type and time point are not known. The CDR3 nucleotides read TGTGCCAGCAGCTCCACCTATTACGAGCAGTACTTC. Protein product: CASSSTYYEQYF.